A single TCR beta chain is shown here with its context. Antigen: not known. V was cut by 5 bases and J by 8 bases, with 7 bases left in between. The CDR3 contains 10 residues. CDR1 is DFQATT, CDR2 SNEGSKA, per germline (reference sequence). The data were obtained in a study of graft-versus-host responses after intestinal transplantation. Study-wide points: Allografts carried high graft-versus-host to host-versus-graft clonal ratios in patients having graft-donor T cell macrochimerism. Present in recipient marrow, GvH clones included some that appeared first in ileum or blood.

The method was immunoSEQ multiplex PCR; TCRdb's version includes in-frame clones alone and lacks a portion of them. The table lists around 100,000 clones, around 92% of them singletons. This material consisted of unstimulated CD4+ T cells sorted from spleen or lymph node cells, taken before transplant. The chain recombines TRBV20-1 with TRBJ2-1; possibly TRBD2 for D (5 bases). The TCR comes from a human donor who was the organ donor for an intestinal transplant. The CDR3 loop is CSAPSYEQFF. CDR3 in DNA: TGCAGTGCTCCTAGCTATGAGCAGTTCTTC.